The entry below gives a single T cell receptor (beta chain) sequence along with its context. Germline is not matched at one junction end, which may reflect a read error. There are 17 residues in the CDR3. The germline V gene has CDR1 SGHAT and CDR2 FQNNGV. The data belong to a study of tumor-infiltrating lymphocytes in primary liver carcinoma. With around 450 ng total RNA as template and a constant-region primer, TCR beta cDNA was made. What produced the TCR beta libraries was three nested multiplex PCR rounds using slightly modified ARM-PCR. In the first two PCR rounds, TRBV1-TRBV30 forward primers were paired with a C-beta reverse primer, and each round lasted around 10 cycles. TCRdb passed the multiplex PCR reads through MiXCR, listing each CDR3 protein once. The data hold some 190,000 distinct CDR3 sequences, with over 50% observed a single time. In addition to blood RNA drawn from unsorted whole blood, germline DNA was extracted.

The material sequenced was peripheral blood. The rearrangement joins TRBV11-2 to TRBJ2-2; 10 bases are a match to TRBD2. The source is a middle-aged man with primary liver carcinoma and hepatitis B virus infection. CDR3 in DNA: TGTACCAGCAGTTTAGTTGGGACTAGCGATGACACCGGGGAGCTGTTTTTT. Its protein product is CTSSLVGTSDDTGELFF.